Following are 11 T cell receptor beta chains from one sample sequenced in a study of cytomegalovirus exposure and HLA in healthy donors. The study ran its PCR with 60 Vbeta and 13 Jbeta primers. Using immunoSEQ multiplex PCR, the repertoire was profiled, and TCRdb retains in-frame clones only, with some absent. The sample has about 120,000 clones, around 73% seen once. The sequenced material came from PBMCs. The receptors stem from a man younger than 45 in good health and CMV-seropositive.

This clone was counted only a few times. The chain uses TRBV7-8 and TRBJ2-3; D not certain. In germline, CDR1 is SGHVS, CDR2 FQNEAQ. The length of the CDR3 is 13 residues. V was clipped by 5 bases and J by 3 bases, with 9 bases between them. The CDR3 coding sequence is TGTGCCAGCAGCCTCCCCCGTACAGATACGCAGTATTTT. Its translation is CASSLPRTDTQYF.

The rearrangement links TRBV9 to TRBJ2-1; 10 bases fit TRBD2. Trimming took 4 bases from V and 3 from J; bases not matched to a gene: 4. The length of the CDR3 is 15 residues. Per germline, CDR1 SGDLS and CDR2 YYNGEE. The CDR3 DNA is TGTGCCAGCAGCATACGGACTAGCGGCTACAATGAGCAGTTCTTC. This codes for CASSIRTSGYNEQFF.

The chain couples TRBV4-2 to TRBJ2-7, with a tentative D call TRBD1 (6 bases). The germline gives CDR1 LGHNA, CDR2 YNFKEQ. This CDR3 has 16 residues. V lost 0 bases and J lost 3, with 15 bases in between. CDR3 sequence (DNA): TGTGCCAGCAGCCAAGACCGGGACACAGAAGTCTACGAGCAGTACTTC. This gives the protein CASSQDRDTEVYEQYF.

The chain links TRBV4-1 to TRBJ2-7; D gene uncertain. This CDR3 contains 13 residues. Germline lookup yields CDR1 MGHRA and CDR2 YSYEKL. V was pared by 0 bases and J by 3 bases, with 6 bases between. The CDR3 DNA reads TGCGCCAGCAGCCAAGAGTCCTACTACGAGCAGTACTTC. This gives the protein CASSQESYYEQYF.

The chain's CDR3 is CASRSTYGQGPPYEQYF. Here the CDR3 DNA reads TGTGCCAGCAGATCCACCTATGGGCAGGGTCCTCCCTACGAGCAGTACTTC. The chain has TRBV13 and TRBJ2-7; tentative D call: TRBD1 (5 bases). The CDR3 runs 17 residues. Germline V gene sequence: CDR1 PRHDT, CDR2 FYEKMQ (reference sequence). The ends were cut back, 6 bases at V and 2 bases at J, with 23 bases in the middle.

This clone was seen just once. Here the CDR3 DNA reads TGTGCCAGCGCCCCCGGCGGATCCACAGATACGCAGTATTTT. The encoded protein is CASAPGGSTDTQYF. The rearrangement uses TRBV9 and TRBJ2-3; no reliable D call. The V end was cut by 7 bases, the J end by 2 bases, with 14 bases between. Germline CDR1 SGDLS, CDR2 YYNGEE. The CDR3 has 14 amino acids.

DNA for the CDR3: TGTGCCTGGGCGGGTGGAGACGAGCAGTACTTC. Encoded protein: CAWAGGDEQYF. This sequence joins TRBV30 and TRBJ2-7, with TRBD2 as a possible D gene (5 bases). CDR1 and CDR2 (germline): GTSNPN, SVGIG (reference sequence). The CDR3 runs to 11 residues. Trimming cost V 5 bases and J 5 bases, with 10 bases left between them.

In this sample, this clone turned up a few times. This rearrangement joins TRBV6-1 to TRBJ1-1; 7 nucleotides align to TRBD1. The junction had 2 bases not matched to a gene; V was cut back by 6 bases and J by 1 base. The V gene's germline CDR1 is MNHNS and CDR2 SASEGT. This CDR3 region has 13 residues. CDR3 nucleotide sequence: TGTGCCAGCAGCCGGACAGGGAACACTGAAGCTTTCTTT. Its translation: CASSRTGNTEAFF.

The chain has TRBV27 and TRBJ1-4, with D perhaps TRBD1 (6 bases). The CDR3 has 16 amino acids. V lost 5 bases and J lost 1, with 14 bases in between. Germline lookup yields CDR1 MNHEY and CDR2 SMNVEV (reference sequence). CDR3 amino acids: CASSLQGRGTNEKLFF. CDR3 sequence (DNA): TGTGCCAGCAGTCTTCAGGGGCGAGGAACTAATGAAAAACTGTTTTTT.

This rearrangement joins TRBV7-8 to TRBJ2-3; no clear D gene. There are 13 residues in the CDR3. Germline V gene data show CDR1 as SGHVS and CDR2 as FQNEAQ. V was clipped by 1 base and J by 7 bases, with 9 bases between them. In nucleotides, the CDR3 is TGTGCCAGCAGCTTAGATCAGAAGAATACGCAGTATTTT. This gives the protein CASSLDQKNTQYF.

The chain recombines TRBV10-3 with TRBJ2-3, with TRBD2 matching over 12 bases. V gave up 6 bases and J gave up 5 bases; unmatched junction bases: 9. Germline CDR1 and CDR2: ENHRY and SYGVKD. This CDR3 is 16 amino acids long. The CDR3 DNA sequence: TGTGCCATCAGATTTAGACTAGCGGGAGTTGTAGATACGCAGTATTTT. Its translation: CAIRFRLAGVVDTQYF.